These 30 T cell receptor beta chains were all obtained from the same sample, sequenced in a study of CD8 T cells in Susac syndrome. Reverse transcription used about 0.45 to 1 ug RNA and random hexamers. TCRdb recomputed calls from the immunoSEQ multiplex PCR reads with MiXCR, one row per CDR3 protein. In the table there are about 300,000 distinct CDR3 sequences, about 89% of which are singletons. The sample taken for sequencing was CD8+ T cells from PBMCs. These receptors were obtained from a human donor with multiple sclerosis.

This clonotype is a singleton in its sample. The CDR3 DNA follows: TGTGCCAGCAGCTTAGTTGTCCACGAGCAGTACTTC. The encoded protein is CASSLVVHEQYF. The genes are TRBV7-9 and TRBJ2-7; the D is unclear. CDR3 size: 12 residues. CDR1 is SEHNR, CDR2 FQNEAQ, per germline (reference sequence). V lost 1 base, J lost 5 bases, and 6 bases lay in between.

The chain employs TRBV29-1 and TRBJ2-2; the D gene is possibly TRBD2 (5 bases). Deletions cut 1 base from V and 1 base from J, with 7 bases between. The germline V gene has CDR1 SQVTM and CDR2 ANQGSEA. The CDR3 length is 14 residues. Here the CDR3 DNA reads TGCAGCGTTGAAGGAGGGTTGAACACCGGGGAGCTGTTTTTT. It codes for CSVEGGLNTGELFF.

The chain recombines TRBV20-1 with TRBJ1-1; 9 positions agree with TRBD1. V shed 6 bases, J shed 1 base, and the junction held 3 bases outside the gene matches. The CDR3 length is 13 residues. Germline lookup yields CDR1 DFQATT and CDR2 SNEGSKA (reference sequence). The CDR3 spells CSAQDRGNTEAFF. As DNA, the CDR3 is TGCAGTGCGCAGGACAGGGGGAACACTGAAGCTTTCTTT.

J is TRBJ2-7 and V is TRBV25-1, with a possible D match to TRBD1 (5 bases). Trimming removed 5 bases from V and 2 bases from J, with 13 bases in between. CDR1 and CDR2 (germline): MGHDK, SYGVNS. This CDR3 is 14 amino acids long. The CDR3 DNA sequence: TGTGCCAGCAGTTGGGGCCATACTCCCTACGAGCAGTACTTC. This gives the protein CASSWGHTPYEQYF.

The J gene is TRBJ2-2, the V gene TRBV6-6, with 8 bases matching TRBD2. This CDR3 comprises 13 residues. Germline CDR1 reads MNHNY; CDR2 reads SVGAGI (reference sequence). V lost 6 bases and J lost 4; bases outside the gene matches: 1. This chain's CDR3 is CASSGGATGELFF. The DNA for the CDR3 is TGTGCCAGCAGCGGGGGGGCCACCGGGGAGCTGTTTTTT.

This chain links TRBV28 with TRBJ2-1, with TRBD2 matching 8 bases. The CDR3 spans 15 residues. V lost 6 bases to trimming and J lost 5 bases; unmatched junction nucleotides: 9. Germline CDR1 and CDR2: MDHEN and SYDVKM. DNA for the CDR3: TGTGCCAGCAGGGGGGTAATAGCGGGAAACAATGAGCAGTTCTTC. This translates into CASRGVIAGNNEQFF. Looking up the rest from reference TRBV28 and TRBJ2-1 gives the full variable domain: DVKVTQSSRYLVKRTGEKVFLECVQDMDHENMFWYRQDPGLGLRLIYFSYDVKMKEKGDIPEGYSVSREKKERFSLILESASTNQTSMYLCASRGVIAGNNEQFFGPGTRLTVL.

This chain links TRBV20-1 with TRBJ2-1; the match to TRBD1 covers 11 bases. CDR3 length equals 17 residues. Trimming removed 1 base from V and 6 bases from J; junction bases left unmatched: 11. The germline CDR1 and CDR2 sequences are DFQATT and SNEGSKA (reference sequence). The CDR3 DNA follows: TGCAGTGCTAGAGCCGGGACAGGGGGAAAAGCGCCCAATGAGCAGTTCTTC. Translating gives CSARAGTGGKAPNEQFF.

The J gene is TRBJ2-2, the V gene TRBV24-1; D unclear. The CDR3 totals 13 residues. V shed 7 bases and J shed 6 bases, with 11 bases lying between them. Germline lookup yields CDR1 KGHDR and CDR2 SFDVKD. The chain's CDR3 is CATSPFSAGELFF. DNA for the CDR3: TGTGCCACCAGCCCTTTCTCGGCCGGGGAGCTGTTTTTT.

The chain links TRBV4-3 to TRBJ2-1, with TRBD1 as a possible D gene (5 bases). CDR1 LGHNA and CDR2 YSLEER come from the germline V gene. CDR3 length: 15 amino acids. V lost 2 bases to trimming and J lost 4 bases, with 12 bases between them. The CDR3 here is CASSQIRVGYNEQFF. The CDR3 coding sequence is TGCGCCAGCAGCCAAATCAGGGTGGGGTACAATGAGCAGTTCTTC.

The chain carries TRBV29-1 and TRBJ2-1, with 7 bases identical to TRBD1. Germline CDR1 and CDR2: SQVTM and ANQGSEA. This CDR3 spans 11 amino acids. V lost 6 bases to trimming and J lost 6 bases; unmatched junction nucleotides: 2. The CDR3, as DNA: TGCAGCGTAGACAGGGTCAATGAGCAGTTCTTC. It specifies CSVDRVNEQFF.

The chain employs TRBV12-3 or TRBV12-4 and TRBJ2-7; D remains unclear. The CDR3 spans 13 residues. Between the trimmed V and J ends, which lost 0 bases and 7 bases, there was a span of 10 bases. CDR3 sequence: CASSLADTGEQYF. CDR3 coding DNA: TGTGCCAGCAGTTTAGCGGATACCGGGGAGCAGTACTTC.

This clonotype appeared once. Relative to the germline gene, one junction end is altered; a read error may explain this. J is TRBJ1-2 and V is TRBV13; 12 bases match TRBD1. Germline assignment: CDR1 PRHDT and CDR2 FYEKMQ (reference sequence). There are 15 residues in the CDR3. CDR3 DNA: TGTGCCAGCACCTTAAAGGGGACAGGGGGCTTTGGCTACACCTTC. This gives the protein CASTLKGTGGFGYTF.

The gene calls are TRBV20-1 and TRBJ2-7; no firm D call. Looked up from germline, CDR1 is DFQATT and CDR2 is SNEGSKA (reference sequence). V was clipped by 3 bases and J by 4 bases, with 13 bases between them. The length of the CDR3 is 13 residues. CDR3 sequence reads: CSARDWQAYEQYF. CDR3 bases: TGCAGTGCTAGGGATTGGCAGGCTTACGAGCAGTACTTC.

The chain joins TRBV7-9 to TRBJ2-1, with D uncertain. The CDR3 is made up of 16 amino acids. V lost 2 bases and J 6 bases, leaving 17 bases between the germline ends. The V gene's germline CDR1 is SEHNR and CDR2 FQNEAQ (reference sequence). The CDR3 reads CASSLLDWMTFNEQFF. DNA of the CDR3: TGTGCCAGCAGCTTATTAGACTGGATGACCTTCAATGAGCAGTTCTTC.

The rearrangement joins TRBV20-1 to TRBJ2-5; 7 bases align to TRBD2. Per the germline V gene, CDR1 is DFQATT and CDR2 is SNEGSKA (reference sequence). V shed 6 bases and J 6 bases; nucleotides not matched to a gene: 13. This CDR3 has 14 amino acids. The CDR3 DNA sequence: TGCAGTGCAACTCCACTAGCGTCCTCCCAGACCCAGTACTTC. Encoded protein: CSATPLASSQTQYF.

This chain links TRBV7-8 with TRBJ2-7, with D perhaps matching TRBD1 or TRBD2 (6 bases each). The CDR3 covers 19 residues. CDR1 and CDR2 (germline): SGHVS, FQNEAQ. Deletions cut 2 bases from V and 2 bases from J, with 25 bases between. CDR3 DNA: TGTGCCAGCAGCTTAAGGCGTGACTACAGGGAGGCCTATCCCTACGAGCAGTACTTC. Translated, it gives CASSLRRDYREAYPYEQYF.

This chain links TRBV4-2 with TRBJ2-7; a possible D gene is TRBD1 (6 bases). CDR1 LGHNA and CDR2 YNFKEQ come from the germline V gene. This CDR3 is built from 14 residues. V lost 0 bases to trimming and J lost 4 bases, with 10 bases between them. The CDR3: CASSQDGQGYEQYF. The CDR3 DNA follows: TGTGCCAGCAGCCAAGATGGCCAGGGGTACGAGCAGTACTTC.

The chain recombines TRBV4-3 with TRBJ2-7; 10 nucleotides line up with TRBD1. This CDR3 contains 16 residues. The trim removed 4 bases at V and 5 bases at J, leaving 11 bases unmatched. In germline, CDR1 is LGHNA, CDR2 YSLEER. For the CDR3, the DNA is TGCGCCAGCAGCCGTCAGGGACAGGGGAATCGGGACGAGCAGTACTTC. Translated: CASSRQGQGNRDEQYF.

This clonotype was found a few times. The rearrangement links TRBV4-3 to TRBJ1-3; TRBD1 might be the D (5 bases). Trimming left V 0 bases short and J 2 bases short, with 11 bases between. The CDR3 is 16 residues long. In germline, CDR1 is LGHNA, CDR2 YSLEER. CDR3: CASSQDAPGAGNTIYF. Written as DNA, the CDR3 is TGCGCCAGCAGCCAAGACGCTCCGGGGGCTGGAAACACCATATATTTT.

The chain couples TRBV5-1 to TRBJ2-3, with D unresolved. The CDR3 consists of 14 residues. The germline V gene encodes CDR1 SGHRS and CDR2 YFSETQ. V was cut by 0 bases and J by 4 bases, with 9 bases left in between. CDR3 DNA sequence: TGCGCCAGCAGCTTGGAGGTTCAGGCAGATACGCAGTATTTT. Translated: CASSLEVQADTQYF.

The chain is built from TRBV6-6 and TRBJ2-3; TRBD2 aligns across 8 bases. The germline V gene has CDR1 MNHNY and CDR2 SVGAGI (reference sequence). The CDR3 length is 16 residues. The ends lost 7 bases at V and 2 bases at J; junction bases unmatched: 11. DNA for the CDR3: TGTGCCAGCACCAAACTAGCGGAGGGCCCCACAGATACGCAGTATTTT. Translation gives CASTKLAEGPTDTQYF.

V usage is TRBV5-6 and J usage is TRBJ2-4; TRBD2 agrees at 7 bases. V gave up 2 bases and J gave up 8 bases; unmatched junction bases: 1. The length of the CDR3 is 12 residues. In germline, CDR1 is SGHDT, CDR2 YYEEEE. CDR3 DNA: TGTGCCAGCAGCTTTGGGAGGGACATTCAGTACTTC. Translation gives CASSFGRDIQYF.

The chain recombines TRBV19 with TRBJ2-1; D is possibly TRBD2 (5 bases). V was trimmed by 8 bases and J by 11 bases, leaving 19 bases between them. The CDR3 contains 13 residues. CDR1 and CDR2 from the germline V gene are LNHDA and SQIVND (reference sequence). This chain's CDR3 is CASSTGGPNQQFF. The CDR3, as DNA: TGTGCCAGTTCTACCGGAGGACCAAACCAGCAGTTCTTC.

This chain uses TRBV7-2 with TRBJ2-7, with D perhaps being TRBD1 or TRBD2 (5 bases each). Trimming took off 5 bases at V and 3 bases at J, with 11 bases between the two ends. The CDR3 is 13 amino acids. Germline CDR1 SGHTA, CDR2 FQGNSA. The CDR3 region is CASSPGRLYEQYF. Here the CDR3 DNA reads TGTGCCAGCAGCCCGGGACGGCTCTACGAGCAGTACTTC. Drawing the rest from reference TRBV7-2 and TRBJ2-7, the complete variable domain is GAGVSQSPSNKVTEKGKDVELRCDPISGHTALYWYRQSLGQGLEFLIYFQGNSAPDKSGLPSDRFSAERTGGSVSTLTIQRTQQEDSAVYLCASSPGRLYEQYFGPGTRLTVT.

The V call is TRBV9, the J call TRBJ2-7; 9 bases map to TRBD1. Germline V lookup: CDR1 SGDLS, CDR2 YYNGEE. The CDR3 runs to 15 residues. V dropped 3 bases and J dropped 1; count of bases not matched to a gene: 5. The CDR3 bases are TGTGCCAGCAGCGCGGGACAGGGTAATTCCTACGAGCAGTACTTC. Translated, it gives CASSAGQGNSYEQYF.

J is TRBJ2-5 and V is TRBV12-3 or TRBV12-4, with 8 bases matching TRBD1. This CDR3 comprises 13 residues. Germline trimming cut 3 bases from V and 5 bases from J; bases unmatched to any gene: 2. This chain's CDR3 is CASSLQGAETQYF. CDR3 in DNA: TGTGCCAGCAGTTTGCAGGGGGCGGAGACCCAGTACTTC.

This sequence joins TRBV27 and TRBJ2-1; the D gene is possibly TRBD2 (6 bases). CDR1 and CDR2 from the germline V gene are MNHEY and SMNVEV (reference sequence). The CDR3 covers 16 residues. Trimming removed 7 bases at V and 5 bases at J, with 21 bases between. This CDR3 is CASNYLAALTHNEQFF. The CDR3 DNA reads TGTGCCAGCAATTATTTAGCGGCTCTCACCCACAATGAGCAGTTCTTC.

V and J are TRBV6-6 and TRBJ1-5, with D possibly TRBD1 on 6 matching bases. Trimming removed 8 bases at V and 16 bases at J, with 27 bases between. CDR1 and CDR2 from the germline V gene are MNHNY and SVGAGI (reference sequence). CDR3 length: 14 amino acids. Here the CDR3 reads CASATGMGEGVGHF. The CDR3 coding sequence is TGTGCCAGCGCCACAGGGATGGGTGAAGGAGTGGGACATTTT.

The chain couples TRBV5-1 to TRBJ2-7, with D maybe TRBD1 (6 bases). V dropped 3 bases and J dropped 0 bases, with 13 bases sitting between them. Germline V gene sequence: CDR1 SGHRS, CDR2 YFSETQ. The CDR3 spans 15 residues. The CDR3 region is CASSYEQGRSYEQYF. Written as DNA, the CDR3 is TGCGCCAGCAGCTATGAACAGGGCCGCTCCTACGAGCAGTACTTC. The variable domain in full, completed from reference TRBV5-1 and TRBJ2-7, reads KAGVTQTPRYLIKTRGQQVTLSCSPISGHRSVSWYQQTPGQGLQFLFEYFSETQRNKGNFPGRFSGRQFSNSRSEMNVSTLELGDSALYLCASSYEQGRSYEQYFGPGTRLTVT.

This chain links TRBV7-9 with TRBJ2-3, with D perhaps matching TRBD1 (5 bases). Deletions cut 1 base from V and 3 bases from J, with 20 bases between. This CDR3 is 18 amino acids long. Germline-derived CDR1 and CDR2 are SEHNR and FQNEAQ (reference sequence). The CDR3 nucleotides read TGTGCCAGCAGCTTAGAAAGACGCAAGGGGCGGAGAACAGATACGCAGTATTTT. Translating it yields CASSLERRKGRRTDTQYF.